The sequence of this TCR beta chain was determined in a study of CD8 T cells in ankylosing spondylitis. General observations from the study: Disease-linked clones, CD8+, were relatively rare in peripheral blood. Several highly homologous variants made up a TCR beta motif, and this motif appeared characteristic of ankylosing spondylitis blood. Reportedly, disease-linked clones are significantly enriched in ankylosing spondylitis patients' matched synovial fluid.

This clonotype showed up many times. What it binds is not known. The CDR3 spans 13 residues. V lost 5 bases, J lost 7 bases, and 9 bases lay in between. TCR beta libraries were made by quantitative 5'-RACE with molecular barcodes. TCRdb passed the 5' RACE reads through MiXCR, listing each CDR3 protein once. Of over 110,000 distinct CDR3 sequences in the sample, about 8% were seen once. The sample taken for sequencing was synovial fluid, either unsorted or a sorted T cell fraction (not recorded which). The gene calls are TRBV12-3 or TRBV12-4 and TRBJ1-6; possible D gene TRBD1, 5 bases. This sequence originates from a male donor with ankylosing spondylitis. This CDR3 reads CASSRDQNSPLHF. Here the CDR3 DNA reads TGTGCCAGCAGTCGGGACCAAAATTCACCCCTCCACTTT.